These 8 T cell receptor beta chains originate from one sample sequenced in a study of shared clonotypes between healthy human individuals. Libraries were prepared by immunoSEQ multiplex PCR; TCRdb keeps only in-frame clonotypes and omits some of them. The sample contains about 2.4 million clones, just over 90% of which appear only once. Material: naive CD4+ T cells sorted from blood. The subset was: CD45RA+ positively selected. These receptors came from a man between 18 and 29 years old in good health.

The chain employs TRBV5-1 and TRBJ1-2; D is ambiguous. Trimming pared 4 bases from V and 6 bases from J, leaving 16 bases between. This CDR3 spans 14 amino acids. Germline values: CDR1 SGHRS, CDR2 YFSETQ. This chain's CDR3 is CASSNSLTWDGYTF. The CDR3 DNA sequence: TGCGCCAGCAGCAACTCACTTACCTGGGATGGCTACACCTTC.

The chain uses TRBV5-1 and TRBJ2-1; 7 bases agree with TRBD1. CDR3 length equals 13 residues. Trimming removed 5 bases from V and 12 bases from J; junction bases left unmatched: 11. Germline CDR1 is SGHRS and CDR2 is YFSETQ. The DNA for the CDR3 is TGCGCCAGCAGTTCAACAGGGGCTCCCACGCAGTTCTTC. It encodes CASSSTGAPTQFF.

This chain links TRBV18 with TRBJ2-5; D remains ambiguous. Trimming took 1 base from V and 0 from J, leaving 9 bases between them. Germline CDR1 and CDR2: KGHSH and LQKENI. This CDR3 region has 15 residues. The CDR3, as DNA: TGTGCCAGCTCACCACAAAGGACGGACCAAGAGACCCAGTACTTC. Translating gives CASSPQRTDQETQYF.

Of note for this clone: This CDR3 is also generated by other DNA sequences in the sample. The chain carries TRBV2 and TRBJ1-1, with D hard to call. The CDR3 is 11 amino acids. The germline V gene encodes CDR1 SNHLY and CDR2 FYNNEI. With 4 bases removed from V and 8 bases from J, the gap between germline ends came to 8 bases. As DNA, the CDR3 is TGTGCCAGCAGTGTCGGAATAGAAGCTTTCTTT. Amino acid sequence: CASSVGIEAFF.

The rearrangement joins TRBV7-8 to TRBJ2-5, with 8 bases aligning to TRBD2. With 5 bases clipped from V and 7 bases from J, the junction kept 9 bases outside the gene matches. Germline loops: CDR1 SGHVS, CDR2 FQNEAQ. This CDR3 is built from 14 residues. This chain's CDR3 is CASSRLASPGTQYF. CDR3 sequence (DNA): TGTGCCAGCAGCCGACTAGCGAGTCCAGGGACCCAGTACTTC.

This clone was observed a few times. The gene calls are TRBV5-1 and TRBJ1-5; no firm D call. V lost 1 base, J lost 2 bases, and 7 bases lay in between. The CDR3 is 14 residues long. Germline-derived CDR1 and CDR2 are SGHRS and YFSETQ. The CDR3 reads CASSLTPGNQPQHF. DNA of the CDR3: TGCGCCAGCAGCTTGACGCCAGGCAATCAGCCCCAGCATTTT.

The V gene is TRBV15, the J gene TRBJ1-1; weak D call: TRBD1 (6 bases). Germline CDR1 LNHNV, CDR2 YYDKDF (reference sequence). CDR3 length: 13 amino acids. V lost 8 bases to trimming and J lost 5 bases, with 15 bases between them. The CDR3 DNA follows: TGTGCCACCGCAAGGGGGAGGGCTACTGAAGCTTTCTTT. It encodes CATARGRATEAFF.

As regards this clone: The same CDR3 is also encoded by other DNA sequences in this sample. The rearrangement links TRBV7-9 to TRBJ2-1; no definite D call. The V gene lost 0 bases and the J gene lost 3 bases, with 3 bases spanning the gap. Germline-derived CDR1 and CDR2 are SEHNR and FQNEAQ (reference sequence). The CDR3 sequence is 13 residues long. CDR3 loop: CASSLASYNEQFF. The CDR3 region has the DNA TGTGCCAGCAGCTTAGCTAGCTACAATGAGCAGTTCTTC.